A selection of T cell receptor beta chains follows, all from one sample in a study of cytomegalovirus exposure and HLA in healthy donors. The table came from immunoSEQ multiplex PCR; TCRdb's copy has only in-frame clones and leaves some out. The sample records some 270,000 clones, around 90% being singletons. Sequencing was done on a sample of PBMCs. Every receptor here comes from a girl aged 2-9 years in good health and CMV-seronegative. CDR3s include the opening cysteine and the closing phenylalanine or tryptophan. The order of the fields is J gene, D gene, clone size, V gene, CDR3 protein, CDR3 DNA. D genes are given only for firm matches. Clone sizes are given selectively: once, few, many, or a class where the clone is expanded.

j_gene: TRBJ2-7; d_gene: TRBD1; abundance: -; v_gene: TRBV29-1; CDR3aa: CSVEGTGRHEQYF; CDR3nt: TGCAGCGTTGAGGGGACAGGGAGGCACGAGCAGTACTTC
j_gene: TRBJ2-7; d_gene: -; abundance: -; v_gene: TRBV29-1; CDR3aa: CSAANDYEQYF; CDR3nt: TGCAGCGCCGCGAACGACTACGAGCAGTACTTC
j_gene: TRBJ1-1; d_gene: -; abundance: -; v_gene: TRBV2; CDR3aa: CASRGGAPLF; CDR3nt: TGTGCCAGCAGGGGGGGGGCCCCTCTCTTT
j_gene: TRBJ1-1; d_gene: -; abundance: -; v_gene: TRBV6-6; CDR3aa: CASSTPPREAFF; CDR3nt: TGTGCCAGCAGTACCCCCCCCAGAGAAGCTTTCTTT
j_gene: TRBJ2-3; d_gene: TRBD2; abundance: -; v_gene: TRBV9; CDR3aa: CASSATPLAGMTDTQYF; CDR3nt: TGTGCCAGCAGCGCAACTCCACTAGCGGGAATGACAGATACGCAGTATTTT
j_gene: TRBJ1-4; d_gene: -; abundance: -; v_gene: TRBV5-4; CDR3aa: CASSTSTATNEKLFF; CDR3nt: TGTGCCAGCAGCACTTCAACTGCAACTAATGAAAAACTGTTTTTT
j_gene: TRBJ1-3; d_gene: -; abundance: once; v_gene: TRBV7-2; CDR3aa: CASSLALTGGNTIYF; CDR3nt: TGTGCCAGCAGCTTAGCGCTTACGGGTGGAAACACCATATATTTT
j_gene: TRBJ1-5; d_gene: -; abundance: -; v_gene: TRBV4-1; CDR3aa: CASSQDQGSQPQHF; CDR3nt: TGCGCCAGCAGCCAAGATCAGGGGAGTCAGCCCCAGCATTTT
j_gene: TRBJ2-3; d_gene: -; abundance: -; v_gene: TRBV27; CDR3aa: CASSLNGRPGSTDTQYF; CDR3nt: TGTGCCAGCAGTTTAAACGGGCGACCGGGGAGCACAGATACGCAGTATTTT
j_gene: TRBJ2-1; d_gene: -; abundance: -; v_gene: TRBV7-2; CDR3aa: CASKGLSSYNEQFF; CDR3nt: TGTGCCAGCAAGGGGCTATCCTCCTACAATGAGCAGTTCTTC
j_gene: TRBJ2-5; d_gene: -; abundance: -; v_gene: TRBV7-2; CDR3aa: CASSLLWSGQETQYF; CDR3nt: TGTGCCAGCAGCTTATTGTGGAGCGGGCAAGAGACCCAGTACTTC
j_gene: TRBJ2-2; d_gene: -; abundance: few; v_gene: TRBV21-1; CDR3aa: CASRAGGQGARELFF; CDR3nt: TGTGCCAGCAGGGCTGGGGGACAGGGGGCTCGGGAGCTGTTTTTT
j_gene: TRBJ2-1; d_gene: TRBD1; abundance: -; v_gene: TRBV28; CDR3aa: CASSLRTGALYNEQFF; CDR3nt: TGTGCCAGCAGTTTACGGACAGGGGCCCTTTACAATGAGCAGTTCTTC
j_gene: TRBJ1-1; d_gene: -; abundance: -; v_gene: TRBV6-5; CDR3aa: CASSIREGTEAFF; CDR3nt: TGTGCCAGCAGTATCAGGGAGGGCACTGAAGCTTTCTTT
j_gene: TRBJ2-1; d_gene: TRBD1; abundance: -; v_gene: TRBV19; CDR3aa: CASSTGQGAADEQFF; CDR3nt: TGTGCCAGTAGTACCGGACAGGGGGCCGCCGATGAGCAGTTCTTC
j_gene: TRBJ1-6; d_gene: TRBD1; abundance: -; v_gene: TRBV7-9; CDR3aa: CASSSDRDDSPLHF; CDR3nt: TGTGCCAGCAGCTCGGACAGGGACGATTCACCCCTCCACTTT
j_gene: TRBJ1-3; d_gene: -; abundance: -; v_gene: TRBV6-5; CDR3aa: CASRRGIDAGNTIYF; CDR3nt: TGTGCCAGCCGACGAGGAATTGACGCTGGAAACACCATATATTTT
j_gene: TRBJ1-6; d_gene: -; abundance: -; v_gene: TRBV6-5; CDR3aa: CASSSGYNSPLHF; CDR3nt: TGTGCCAGCAGTTCAGGGTACAATTCACCCCTCCACTTT
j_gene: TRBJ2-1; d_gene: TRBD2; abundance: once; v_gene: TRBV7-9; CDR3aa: CASSLVVFVGLGYNNEQFF; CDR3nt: TGTGCCAGCAGCTTAGTCGTTTTTGTCGGACTAGGATACAACAATGAGCAGTTCTTC
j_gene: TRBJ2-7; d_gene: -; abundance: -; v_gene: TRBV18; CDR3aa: CASSPNRVGEQYF; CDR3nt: TGTGCCAGCTCACCCAACAGGGTAGGCGAGCAGTACTTC
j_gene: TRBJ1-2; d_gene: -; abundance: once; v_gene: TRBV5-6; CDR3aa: CASSLAEQVSYGYTF; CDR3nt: TGTGCCAGCAGCTTGGCCGAACAGGTCAGCTATGGCTACACCTTC
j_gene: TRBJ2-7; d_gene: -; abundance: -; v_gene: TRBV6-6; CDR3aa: CASSYSESSYEQYF; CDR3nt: TGTGCCAGCAGTTACTCTGAGAGCTCCTACGAGCAGTACTTC
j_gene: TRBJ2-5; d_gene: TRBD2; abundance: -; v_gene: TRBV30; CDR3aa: CAWSVLGEGLLRETQYF; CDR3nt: TGTGCCTGGAGTGTACTTGGGGAGGGGTTGCTTCGAGAGACCCAGTACTTC
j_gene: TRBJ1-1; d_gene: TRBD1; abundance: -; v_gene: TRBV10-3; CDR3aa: CAISDDRDREAEAFF; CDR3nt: TGTGCCATCAGTGACGACCGGGACAGGGAAGCTGAAGCTTTCTTT
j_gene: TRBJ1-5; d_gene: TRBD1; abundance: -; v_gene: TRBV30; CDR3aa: CAWSGGGQPQHF; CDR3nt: TGTGCCTGGTCAGGGGGTGGTCAGCCCCAGCATTTT